This T cell receptor (beta chain) derives from a study of blood T cell repertoires in COVID-19. On the study more broadly: Acute and convalescent COVID-19 samples came from the United States, Italy and Spain. In each case, the material was cDNA or gDNA derived from T cells, B-cell-depleted T cells, or PBMCs.

Germline CDR1 SGHAT, CDR2 FQNNGV. The CDR3 totals 15 residues. Trimming took 1 base from V and 0 from J, leaving 7 bases between them. Original processing notes: Nucleated cell counts were estimated from reference gene primer amplification. Libraries were prepared by immunoSEQ multiplex PCR; TCRdb keeps only in-frame clonotypes and omits some of them. V, J and clone size are taken as reported in that table, and D and trimming were inferred from the DNA itself. This table holds approximately 50,000 clones, 90% found once. The chain uses TRBV11-2 and TRBJ1-5; D perhaps matches TRBD1 (5 bases). The receptor was isolated from a human donor in a cohort sampled during active COVID-19. Sequencing was performed on peripheral blood. The DNA of the CDR3 is TGTGCCAGCAGCTTAGGACAGTATAGCAATCAGCCCCAGCATTTT. Encoded protein: CASSLGQYSNQPQHF. The full variable domain, rest sourced from reference TRBV11-2 and TRBJ1-5, is EAGVAQSPRYKIIEKRQSVAFWCNPISGHATLYWYQQILGQGPKLLIQFQNNGVVDDSQLPKDRFSAERLKGVDSTLKIQPAKLEDSAVYLCASSLGQYSNQPQHFGDGTRLSIL.